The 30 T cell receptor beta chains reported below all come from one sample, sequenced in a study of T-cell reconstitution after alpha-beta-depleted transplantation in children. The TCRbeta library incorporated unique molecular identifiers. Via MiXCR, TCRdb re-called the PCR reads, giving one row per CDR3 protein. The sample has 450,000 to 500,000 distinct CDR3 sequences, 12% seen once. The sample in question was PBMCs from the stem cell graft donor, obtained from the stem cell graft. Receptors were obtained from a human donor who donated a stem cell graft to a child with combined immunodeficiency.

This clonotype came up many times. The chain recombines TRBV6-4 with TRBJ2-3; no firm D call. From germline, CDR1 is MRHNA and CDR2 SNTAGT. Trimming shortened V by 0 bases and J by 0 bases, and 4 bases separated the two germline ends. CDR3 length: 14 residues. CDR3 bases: TGTGCCAGCAGTGACTCGGGGAGCACAGATACGCAGTATTTT. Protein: CASSDSGSTDTQYF.

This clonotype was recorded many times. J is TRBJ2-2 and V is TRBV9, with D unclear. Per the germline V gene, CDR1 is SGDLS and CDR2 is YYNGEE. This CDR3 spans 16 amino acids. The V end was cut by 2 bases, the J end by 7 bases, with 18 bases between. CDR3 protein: CASSVHSERGNGELFF. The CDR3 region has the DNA TGTGCCAGCAGCGTTCATTCTGAGCGTGGAAACGGGGAGCTGTTTTTT.

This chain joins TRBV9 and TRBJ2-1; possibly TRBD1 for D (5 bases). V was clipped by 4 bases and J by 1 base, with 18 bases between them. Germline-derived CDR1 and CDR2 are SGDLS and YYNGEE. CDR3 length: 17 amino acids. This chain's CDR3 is CASSLTKQGSSYNEQFF. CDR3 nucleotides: TGTGCCAGCAGCCTCACAAAGCAGGGCAGTTCCTACAATGAGCAGTTCTTC.

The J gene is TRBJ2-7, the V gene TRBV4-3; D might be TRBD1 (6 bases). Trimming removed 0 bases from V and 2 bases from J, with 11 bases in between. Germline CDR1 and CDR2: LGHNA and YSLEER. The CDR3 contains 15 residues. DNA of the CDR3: TGCGCCAGCAGCCAAGATCTGGACAGAGCCTACGAGCAGTACTTC. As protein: CASSQDLDRAYEQYF.

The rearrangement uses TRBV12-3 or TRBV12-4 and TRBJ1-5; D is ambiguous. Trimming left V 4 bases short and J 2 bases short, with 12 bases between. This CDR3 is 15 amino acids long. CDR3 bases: TGTGCCAGCAGTTCGACCCGGGGAGGCAATCAGCCCCAGCATTTT. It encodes CASSSTRGGNQPQHF.

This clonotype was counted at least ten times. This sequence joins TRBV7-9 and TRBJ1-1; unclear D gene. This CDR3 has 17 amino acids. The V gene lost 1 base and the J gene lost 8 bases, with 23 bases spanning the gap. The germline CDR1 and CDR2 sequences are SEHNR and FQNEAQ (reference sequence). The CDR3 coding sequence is TGTGCCAGCAGCTTAGGCATGGGTTGGGTAGGCCCCGAGGAAGCTTTCTTT. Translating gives CASSLGMGWVGPEEAFF.

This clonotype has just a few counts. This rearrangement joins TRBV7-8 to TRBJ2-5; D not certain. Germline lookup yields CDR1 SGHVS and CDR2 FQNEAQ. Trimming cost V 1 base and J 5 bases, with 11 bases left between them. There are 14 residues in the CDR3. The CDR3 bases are TGTGCCAGCAGCTTAGGCACGGTTTCGGAGACCCAGTACTTC. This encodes CASSLGTVSETQYF. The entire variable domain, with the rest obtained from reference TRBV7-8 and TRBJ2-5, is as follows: GAGVSQSPRYKVAKRGQDVALRCDPISGHVSLFWYQQALGQGPEFLTYFQNEAQLDKSGLPSDRFFAERPEGSVSTLKIQRTQQEDSAVYLCASSLGTVSETQYFGPGTRLLVL.

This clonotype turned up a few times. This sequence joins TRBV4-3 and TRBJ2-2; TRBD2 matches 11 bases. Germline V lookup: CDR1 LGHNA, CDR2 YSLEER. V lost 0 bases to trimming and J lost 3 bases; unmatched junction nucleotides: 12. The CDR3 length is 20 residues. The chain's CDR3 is CASSQDMGLAGGWDTGELFF. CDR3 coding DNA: TGCGCCAGCAGCCAAGATATGGGGCTAGCGGGAGGTTGGGACACCGGGGAGCTGTTTTTT.

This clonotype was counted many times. In DNA form, the CDR3 reads TGTGCCAGCAGTATCAGTGATACCTACGAGCAGTACTTC. This gives the protein CASSISDTYEQYF. V is TRBV2 and J is TRBJ2-7; D is undetermined. This CDR3 is built from 13 residues. From germline, CDR1 is SNHLY and CDR2 FYNNEI. The V end was cut by 5 bases, the J end by 2 bases, with 10 bases between.

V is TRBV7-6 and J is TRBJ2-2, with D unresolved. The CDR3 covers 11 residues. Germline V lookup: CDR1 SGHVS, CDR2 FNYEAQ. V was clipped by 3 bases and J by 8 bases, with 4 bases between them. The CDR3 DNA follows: TGTGCCAGCAGCTTTAAGGGGGAGCTGTTTTTT. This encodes CASSFKGELFF.

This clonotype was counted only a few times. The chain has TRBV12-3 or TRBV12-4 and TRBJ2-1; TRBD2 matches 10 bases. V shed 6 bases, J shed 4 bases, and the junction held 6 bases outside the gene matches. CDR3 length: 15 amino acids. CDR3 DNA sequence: TGTGCCAGCAGGCCTGGGACTAGCGTGTACAATGAGCAGTTCTTC. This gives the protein CASRPGTSVYNEQFF.

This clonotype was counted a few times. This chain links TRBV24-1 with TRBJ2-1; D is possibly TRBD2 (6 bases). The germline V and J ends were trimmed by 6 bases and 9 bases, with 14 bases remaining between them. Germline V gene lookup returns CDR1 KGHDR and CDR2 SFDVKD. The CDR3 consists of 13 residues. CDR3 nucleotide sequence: TGTGCCACCAGTAAGTACGGGAGTTCTGAGCAGTTCTTC. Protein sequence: CATSKYGSSEQFF.

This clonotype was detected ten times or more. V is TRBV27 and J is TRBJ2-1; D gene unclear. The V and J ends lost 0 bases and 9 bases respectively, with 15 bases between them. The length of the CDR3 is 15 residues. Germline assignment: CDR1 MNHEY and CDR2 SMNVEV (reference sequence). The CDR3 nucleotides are TGTGCCAGCAGTTTATCTTCTGGTCTCCCGGGTGAGCAGTTCTTC. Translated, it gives CASSLSSGLPGEQFF.

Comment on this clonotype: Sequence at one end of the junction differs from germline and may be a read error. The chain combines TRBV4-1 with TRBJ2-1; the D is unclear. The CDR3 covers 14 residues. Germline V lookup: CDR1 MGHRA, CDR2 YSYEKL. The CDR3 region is CASSQDWVANEEFF. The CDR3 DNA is TGCGCCAGCAGCCAAGATTGGGTAGCCAATGAGGAGTTCTTC.

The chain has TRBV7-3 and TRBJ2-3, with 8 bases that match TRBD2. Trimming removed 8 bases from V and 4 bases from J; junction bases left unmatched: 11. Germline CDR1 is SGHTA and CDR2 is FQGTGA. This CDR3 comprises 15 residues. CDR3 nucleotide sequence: TGTGCCAGCGGCCCGGGGGGGCAAAGGTCAGATACGCAGTATTTT. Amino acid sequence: CASGPGGQRSDTQYF.

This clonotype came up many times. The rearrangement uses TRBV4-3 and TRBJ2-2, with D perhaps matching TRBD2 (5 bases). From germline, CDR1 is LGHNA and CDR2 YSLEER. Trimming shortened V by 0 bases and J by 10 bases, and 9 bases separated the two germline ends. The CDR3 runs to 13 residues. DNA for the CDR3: TGCGCCAGCAGCCAAGAAGTGAGGGAGGAGCTGTTTTTT. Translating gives CASSQEVREELFF.

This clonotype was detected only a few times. The DNA of the CDR3 is TGTGCCTGGAGTGGGGTCTACACTGAAGCTTTCTTT. This sequence encodes CAWSGVYTEAFF. The chain joins TRBV30 to TRBJ1-1; D is unclear. The CDR3 extends over 12 amino acids. Trimming removed 1 base from V and 3 bases from J, with 6 bases in between. Germline lookup yields CDR1 GTSNPN and CDR2 SVGIG (reference sequence).

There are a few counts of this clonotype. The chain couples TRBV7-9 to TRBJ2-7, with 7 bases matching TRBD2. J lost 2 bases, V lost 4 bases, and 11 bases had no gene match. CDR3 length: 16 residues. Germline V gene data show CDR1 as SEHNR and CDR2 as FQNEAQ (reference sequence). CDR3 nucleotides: TGTGCCAGCAGCTGGGGGGGAGGGGTTAAACCCTACGAGCAGTACTTC. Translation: CASSWGGGVKPYEQYF.

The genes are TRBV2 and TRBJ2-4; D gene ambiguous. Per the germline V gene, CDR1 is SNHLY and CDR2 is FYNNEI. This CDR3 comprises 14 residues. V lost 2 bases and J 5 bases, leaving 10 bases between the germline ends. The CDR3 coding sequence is TGTGCCAGCAGTGAATGGCACACCCAAAACATTCAGTACTTC. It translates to CASSEWHTQNIQYF.

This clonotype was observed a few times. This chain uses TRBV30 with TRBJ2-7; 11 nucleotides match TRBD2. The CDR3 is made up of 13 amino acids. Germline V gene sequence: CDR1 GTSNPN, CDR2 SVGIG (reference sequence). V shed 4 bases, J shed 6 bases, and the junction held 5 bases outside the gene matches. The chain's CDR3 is CAWTLAGGGEQYF. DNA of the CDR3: TGTGCCTGGACCCTAGCGGGGGGAGGCGAGCAGTACTTC.

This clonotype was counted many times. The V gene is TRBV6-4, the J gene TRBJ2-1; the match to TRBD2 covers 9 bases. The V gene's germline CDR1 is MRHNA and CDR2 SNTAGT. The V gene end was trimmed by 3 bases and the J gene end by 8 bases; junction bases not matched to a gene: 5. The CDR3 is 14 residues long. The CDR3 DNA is TGTGCCAGCAGTGATGTAGCGGGAGATGATGAGCAGTTCTTC. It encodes CASSDVAGDDEQFF.

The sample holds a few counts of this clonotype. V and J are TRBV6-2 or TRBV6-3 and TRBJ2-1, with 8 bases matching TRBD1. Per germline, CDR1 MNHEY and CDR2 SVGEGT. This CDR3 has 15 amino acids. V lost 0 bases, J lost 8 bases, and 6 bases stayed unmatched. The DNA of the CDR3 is TGTGCCAGCAGTTACTCCGGGACAGGCTCCGATGAGCAGTTCTTC. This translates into CASSYSGTGSDEQFF.

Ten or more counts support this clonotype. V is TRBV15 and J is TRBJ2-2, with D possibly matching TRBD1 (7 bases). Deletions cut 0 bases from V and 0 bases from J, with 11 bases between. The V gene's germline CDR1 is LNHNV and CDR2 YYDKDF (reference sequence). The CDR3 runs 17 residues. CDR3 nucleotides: TGTGCCACCAGCAGAGATCGGGGGACAGCGAACACCGGGGAGCTGTTTTTT. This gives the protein CATSRDRGTANTGELFF.

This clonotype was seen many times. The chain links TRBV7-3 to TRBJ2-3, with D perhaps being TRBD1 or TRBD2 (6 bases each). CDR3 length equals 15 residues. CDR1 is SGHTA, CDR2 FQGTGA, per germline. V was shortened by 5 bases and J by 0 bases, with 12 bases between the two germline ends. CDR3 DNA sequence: TGTGCCAGCAGCCAACAGGGACTGAGCACAGATACGCAGTATTTT. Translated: CASSQQGLSTDTQYF.

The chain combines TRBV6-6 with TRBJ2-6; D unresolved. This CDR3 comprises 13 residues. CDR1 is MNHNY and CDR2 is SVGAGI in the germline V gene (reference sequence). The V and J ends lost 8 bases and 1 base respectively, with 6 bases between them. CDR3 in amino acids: CASYLSGANVLTF. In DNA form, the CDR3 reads TGTGCCAGCTATCTATCTGGGGCCAACGTCCTGACTTTC.

The CDR3 DNA is TGTGCCAGCAGTGCAAGACAGGGACACTATGGCTACACCTTC. It is translated as CASSARQGHYGYTF. The rearrangement links TRBV27 to TRBJ1-2; TRBD1 matches at 7 bases. Per the germline V gene, CDR1 is MNHEY and CDR2 is SMNVEV (reference sequence). V lost 5 bases, J lost 3 bases, and 6 bases stayed unmatched. The CDR3 contains 14 residues.

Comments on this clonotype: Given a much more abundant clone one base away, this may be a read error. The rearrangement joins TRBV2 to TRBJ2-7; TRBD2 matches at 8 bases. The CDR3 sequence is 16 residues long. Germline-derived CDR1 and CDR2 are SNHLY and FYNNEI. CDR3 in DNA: TGTGCCAGCAGTGAAGCGCTCCGGACTAGCTCCGACGAGCAGTACTTC. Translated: CASSEALRTSSDEQYF.

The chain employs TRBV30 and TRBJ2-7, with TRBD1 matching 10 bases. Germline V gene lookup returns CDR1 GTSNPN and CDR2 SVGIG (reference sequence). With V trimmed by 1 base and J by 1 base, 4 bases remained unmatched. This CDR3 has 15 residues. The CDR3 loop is CAWSGDRGLSYEQYF. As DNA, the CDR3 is TGTGCCTGGAGTGGGGACAGGGGATTGTCCTACGAGCAGTACTTC.

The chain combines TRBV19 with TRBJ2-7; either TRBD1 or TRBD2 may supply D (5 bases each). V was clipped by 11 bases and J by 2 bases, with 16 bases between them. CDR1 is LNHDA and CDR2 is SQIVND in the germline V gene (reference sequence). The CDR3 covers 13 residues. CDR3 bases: TGTGCCCCCCTGGGGACGCCTCCCTACGAGCAGTACTTC. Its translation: CAPLGTPPYEQYF.

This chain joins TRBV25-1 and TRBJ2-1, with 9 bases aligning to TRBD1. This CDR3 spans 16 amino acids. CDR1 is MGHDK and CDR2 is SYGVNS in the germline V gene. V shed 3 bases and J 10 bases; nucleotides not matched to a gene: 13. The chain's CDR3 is CASSDATGGGEFEQFF. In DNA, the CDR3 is TGTGCCAGCAGTGACGCCACAGGGGGCGGAGAGTTCGAGCAGTTCTTC.